Listed here are 20 T cell receptor beta chains from one sample, sequenced in a study of Tregs in tolerant kidney transplant recipients (dated by TCRdb to between 2017 and 2020). The method was the immunoSEQ multiplex PCR assay. In TCRdb, the immuneACCESS table is reduced to in-frame sequences with V and J assigned. These tables do not hold every clone; where another copy was compared, an unresolved V gene accounts for under half, and the others remain unexplained. For this sample the table gives approximately 260,000 clones, of which 80% to 85% were detected only once. The ten top clones hold less than 0.75% of the sample. Material: CD4+ T cells from blood. The receptors come from a human donor in good health.

This clone was detected only a few times. The same CDR3 arises from other DNA sequences in this sample as well. V is TRBV7-3 and J is TRBJ1-1, with TRBD1 matching over 8 bases. Unmatched junction bases numbered 5, after V lost 5 bases and J lost 3 bases. The CDR3 is made up of 14 amino acids. Germline CDR1 SGHTA, CDR2 FQGTGA. The CDR3 DNA follows: TGTGCCAGCAGCCTCGGACAGGGACACACTGAAGCTTTCTTT. It specifies CASSLGQGHTEAFF. Full variable domain (rest looked up from reference TRBV7-3 and TRBJ1-1): GAGVSQTPSNKVTEKGKYVELRCDPISGHTALYWYRQSLGQGPEFLIYFQGTGAADDSGLPNDRFFAVRPEGSVSTLKIQRTERGDSAVYLCASSLGQGHTEAFFGQGTRLTVV.

V usage is TRBV7-2 and J usage is TRBJ2-7, with D possibly TRBD2 on 5 matching bases. The CDR3 length is 16 residues. CDR1 SGHTA and CDR2 FQGNSA come from the germline V gene. V gave up 2 bases and J gave up 4 bases, with 18 bases separating them. The CDR3 sequence: CASSLRWGSERYEQYF. CDR3 bases: TGTGCCAGCAGCTTAAGGTGGGGTAGCGAGCGGTACGAGCAGTACTTC.

V gene TRBV5-1 combines with J gene TRBJ1-3, with 7 bases that match TRBD1. V gave up 0 bases and J gave up 4 bases; unmatched junction bases: 4. Germline V gene lookup returns CDR1 SGHRS and CDR2 YFSETQ. CDR3 length equals 15 residues. CDR3 sequence reads: CASSLGQGGGNTIYF. DNA of the CDR3: TGCGCCAGCAGCTTGGGACAGGGAGGGGGAAACACCATATATTTT.

The chain is built from TRBV5-1 and TRBJ1-1; 9 bases agree with TRBD1. After removal of 5 bases from V and 7 bases from J, the junction contained 3 bases not matched to a gene. In germline, CDR1 is SGHRS, CDR2 YFSETQ. The CDR3 totals 12 residues. CDR3 loop: CASSWGQGEAFF. CDR3 DNA: TGCGCCAGCAGTTGGGGACAGGGTGAAGCTTTCTTT.

The V gene is TRBV29-1, the J gene TRBJ2-5; D remains unclear. The ends were cut back, 8 bases at V and 1 base at J, with 8 bases in the middle. Germline assignment: CDR1 SQVTM and CDR2 ANQGSEA. This CDR3 is built from 11 residues. CDR3 coding DNA: TGCAGCCCCGCGGTCCAAGAGACCCAGTACTTC. Translating gives CSPAVQETQYF.

The chain employs TRBV7-6 and TRBJ2-5; 7 bases map to TRBD2. Trimming at V came to 5 bases and at J to 1 base, leaving 4 bases not matched to a gene. Germline lookup yields CDR1 SGHVS and CDR2 FNYEAQ. This CDR3 region has 14 residues. In DNA form, the CDR3 reads TGTGCCAGCAGCGAGAGCGGGGCCCAAGAGACCCAGTACTTC. Translation: CASSESGAQETQYF.

This clone was detected only once. The V and J genes are TRBV10-1 and TRBJ2-1, with a tentative D call TRBD1 (7 bases). This CDR3 spans 17 amino acids. V lost 0 bases and J lost 2, with 14 bases in between. Germline CDR1 WNHNN, CDR2 SYGVQD (reference sequence). In nucleotides, the CDR3 is TGCGCCAGCAGTGAGTCACCAGGGGGGATGACCTACAATGAGCAGTTCTTC. Translated, it gives CASSESPGGMTYNEQFF.

The chain uses TRBV7-2 and TRBJ2-1; 10 bases are shared with TRBD2. With 8 bases clipped from V and 4 bases from J, the junction kept 2 bases outside the gene matches. The CDR3 loop spans 13 amino acids. Looked up from germline, CDR1 is SGHTA and CDR2 is FQGNSA. CDR3: CASGLAAYNEQFF. The CDR3 DNA reads as TGTGCCAGCGGACTAGCGGCTTACAATGAGCAGTTCTTC. Using reference TRBV7-2 and TRBJ2-1 for the parts outside the CDR3, the full variable domain is GAGVSQSPSNKVTEKGKDVELRCDPISGHTALYWYRQSLGQGLEFLIYFQGNSAPDKSGLPSDRFSAERTGGSVSTLTIQRTQQEDSAVYLCASGLAAYNEQFFGPGTRLTVL.

This sequence joins TRBV19 and TRBJ2-1, with 8 bases that match TRBD1. The CDR3 is 16 residues long. V lost 5 bases, J lost 2 bases, and 8 bases stayed unmatched. The germline CDR1 and CDR2 sequences are LNHDA and SQIVND (reference sequence). The CDR3 DNA follows: TGTGCCAGTAGTTCCTATGACAGGGGAGCCTACAATGAGCAGTTCTTC. Translating it yields CASSSYDRGAYNEQFF.

The chain carries TRBV5-1 and TRBJ2-1; 8 bases match TRBD2. The J segment lost 4 bases and the V segment lost 4 bases, leaving 7 bases of the junction unmatched. From germline, CDR1 is SGHRS and CDR2 YFSETQ. The CDR3 is made up of 15 amino acids. The CDR3 reads CASSTGLVSYNEQFF. The CDR3 DNA reads TGCGCCAGCAGCACGGGACTAGTAAGTTACAATGAGCAGTTCTTC.

The CDR3 is CASSPRQGSTEAFF. The CDR3 nucleotides are TGTGCCAGCAGTCCAAGACAGGGAAGTACTGAAGCTTTCTTT. The J gene is TRBJ1-1, the V gene TRBV27, with 7 bases matching TRBD1. This CDR3 is 14 amino acids long. Germline CDR1 is MNHEY and CDR2 is SMNVEV (reference sequence). The V and J ends lost 5 bases and 5 bases, in that order; junction bases with no gene match: 8.

V is TRBV30 and J is TRBJ1-2; perhaps TRBD1 as D (6 bases). The V gene lost 4 bases and the J gene lost 5 bases, with 35 bases spanning the gap. This CDR3 is built from 20 residues. The germline V gene has CDR1 GTSNPN and CDR2 SVGIG (reference sequence). In DNA form, the CDR3 reads TGTGCCTGGATTTCTGGTATGACAGGTCCCAAAGGGGGTCGGTGGTATGGCTACACCTTC. Its protein product is CAWISGMTGPKGGRWYGYTF.

Points on this clone: Other DNA sequences within the sample encode an identical CDR3. V and J are TRBV5-1 and TRBJ1-1, with D unresolved. Trimming took off 0 bases at V and 0 bases at J, with 3 bases between the two ends. The germline gives CDR1 SGHRS, CDR2 YFSETQ. This CDR3 region has 13 residues. The CDR3 sequence is CASSLVVNTEAFF. In DNA, the CDR3 is TGCGCCAGCAGCTTGGTAGTGAACACTGAAGCTTTCTTT.

This clone appeared once. This rearrangement joins TRBV4-2 to TRBJ1-5, with D possibly matching TRBD1 (5 bases). Trimming took 3 bases from V and 1 from J, leaving 16 bases between them. The CDR3 is made up of 17 amino acids. The V gene's germline CDR1 is LGHNA and CDR2 YNFKEQ. CDR3 nucleotide sequence: TGTGCCAGCAGCCAGTCCCCAGGGCACATAAGCAATCAGCCCCAGCATTTT. Translated, it gives CASSQSPGHISNQPQHF.

The rearrangement uses TRBV7-2 and TRBJ2-5, with D uncertain. V was clipped by 5 bases and J by 1 base, with 11 bases between them. CDR3 size: 14 residues. In germline, CDR1 is SGHTA, CDR2 FQGNSA. CDR3 nucleotide sequence: TGTGCCAGCAGCCGGGTTCAGGTCCAAGAGACCCAGTACTTC. It is translated as CASSRVQVQETQYF. Complete variable domain (other parts from reference TRBV7-2 and TRBJ2-5): GAGVSQSPSNKVTEKGKDVELRCDPISGHTALYWYRQSLGQGLEFLIYFQGNSAPDKSGLPSDRFSAERTGGSVSTLTIQRTQQEDSAVYLCASSRVQVQETQYFGPGTRLLVL.

The chain has TRBV6-5 and TRBJ1-5, with TRBD1 as a possible D gene (5 bases). The CDR3 covers 15 residues. From germline, CDR1 is MNHEY and CDR2 SVGAGI. Trimming removed 4 bases from V and 2 bases from J, with 12 bases in between. The CDR3 loop reads CASSLLQGGNQPQHF. CDR3 coding DNA: TGTGCCAGCAGTTTATTGCAGGGAGGCAATCAGCCCCAGCATTTT.

In this sample, this clone turned up once. The chain employs TRBV19 and TRBJ2-5; D might be TRBD1 (6 bases). Germline CDR1 is LNHDA and CDR2 is SQIVND (reference sequence). The CDR3 length is 15 residues. The ends were cut back, 10 bases at V and 5 bases at J, with 23 bases in the middle. The CDR3 is CATKRTDSPGETQYF. DNA of the CDR3: TGTGCCACTAAAAGGACAGATTCCCCAGGGGAGACCCAGTACTTC.

This clone was detected only a few times. The chain recombines TRBV27 with TRBJ2-7; the D gene is possibly TRBD2 (5 bases). The CDR3 is 14 amino acids. V lost 5 bases and J lost 3, with 14 bases in between. Germline V CDR1 and CDR2: MNHEY, SMNVEV (reference sequence). The CDR3 DNA reads as TGTGCCAGCAGTACTCTGAACGGAGGCTACGAGCAGTACTTC. Its protein product is CASSTLNGGYEQYF.

This clone has just a few counts. The CDR3 protein is CASELDSGYNEQFF. In DNA, the CDR3 is TGCGCCAGCGAGCTTGATTCGGGGTACAATGAGCAGTTCTTC. This chain joins TRBV5-1 and TRBJ2-1; a possible D gene is TRBD2 (5 bases). V shed 7 bases and J shed 4 bases, with 15 bases lying between them. This CDR3 contains 14 residues. Germline V gives CDR1 SGHRS, CDR2 YFSETQ.

This clone appeared once. This chain links TRBV14 with TRBJ1-2; a possible D gene is TRBD1 (6 bases). The CDR3 is made up of 14 amino acids. CDR1 and CDR2 (germline): SGHDN, FVKESK. Trimming shortened V by 2 bases and J by 8 bases, and 15 bases separated the two germline ends. CDR3 sequence (DNA): TGTGCCAGCAGCCAAAGGGGGGCAGTTAGCGGCTACACCTTC. Its translation is CASSQRGAVSGYTF.